This T cell receptor (beta chain) was found in a study of long-term antiretroviral therapy in people with HIV. Study-wide context: Samples from the earliest time points predate the 2015 immediate-ART recommendation by about a decade. Study-wide results and caveats: Blood draws took place between the mid-2000s and the late 2010s and possibly involved older ART regimens. The study collected no data on ART adherence, viral resistance or therapy changes.

In regard to this clone: Antigen unknown.

Running of the v3.0 immunoSEQ assay took place at survey level. The repertoire was sequenced with immunoSEQ multiplex PCR; TCRdb's copy has only in-frame clones and lacks some. The sample lists about 23,000 clones; roughly four fifths were seen once. Trimming took off 8 bases at V and 4 bases at J, with 17 bases between the two ends. Per germline, CDR1 SQVTM and CDR2 ANQGSEA. This CDR3 contains 13 residues. Each HIV participant was treated in the United States. The clonotype comes from a man aged 25-45 years with HIV. The chain has TRBV29-1 and TRBJ1-2, with a possible D match to TRBD1 (5 bases). Sequencing used unsorted PBMCs, obtained 1.5 years after starting antiretroviral therapy. CDR3 in DNA: TGCAGCCTCTTTAGGGGTACGACCTATGGCTACACCTTC. Translation gives CSLFRGTTYGYTF.